This T cell receptor beta chain was recovered during a study of PD-1 blockade in classical Hodgkin lymphoma. As to this clone: Its matching antigen is unknown.

Repertoires were generated with immunoSEQ multiplex PCR, while TCRdb's copy carries only in-frame clones and drops some. The sample holds roughly 100,000 clones, around 93% seen once. V shed 3 bases and J 5 bases; nucleotides not matched to a gene: 24. The CDR3 extends over 21 amino acids. Germline CDR1 SNHLY, CDR2 FYNNEI. The study's findings and limits: Lower baseline TCR diversity was reported for newly diagnosed patients than for healthy donors. Significant TCR diversity gains by C4D1 occurred in CD4+ but not CD8+ cells. Baseline diversity resembling that of newly diagnosed patients was seen in complete responders.

Time point denoted: cycle 4 day 1 (C4D1), after more than five weeks of nivolumab. There was relapse after autologous stem cell transplantation in every patient, and there was variation in brentuximab vedotin exposure. This TCR derives from a human donor with classical Hodgkin lymphoma. Sequenced material: peripheral blood mononuclear cells (PBMCs), taken before the fourth cycle of nivolumab. The chain combines TRBV2 with TRBJ2-7; TRBD2 matches 11 bases. The CDR3 spells CASSEPGGVAGGPGALDEQYF. DNA for the CDR3: TGTGCCAGCAGTGAGCCAGGTGGGGTAGCGGGAGGGCCAGGGGCATTAGACGAGCAGTACTTC.